A single TCR beta chain is shown here with its context. The antigen is undetermined. These data come from a study of cytomegalovirus exposure and HLA in healthy donors. Points from the study as a whole: Researchers reported that a few CMV-associated chains were confirmed in vitro as CMV antigen-specific. As a later analysis showed, a missense DCLRE1C variant was linked to trimming of TCR beta V- and J-genes.

Researchers ran the PCR with 60 Vbeta and 13 Jbeta primers. TCRdb's copy holds only in-frame clones and misses some; the assay was immunoSEQ multiplex PCR. The table lists approximately 110,000 clones, approximately 80% of them singletons. V was pared by 2 bases and J by 1 base, with 2 bases of the junction left unmatched. This CDR3 region has 16 residues. Germline-derived CDR1 and CDR2 are SGHTA and FQGNSA. This TCR came from a woman aged 25 to 45 in good health and CMV-seronegative. V is TRBV7-2 and J is TRBJ1-5, with 10 nucleotides matching TRBD1. Source material: PBMCs. The DNA for the CDR3 is TGTGCCAGCAGCTTACCGGGACAGGGGAGCAATCAGCCCCAGCATTTT. It yields the protein CASSLPGQGSNQPQHF. The complete variable domain, with remaining parts taken from reference TRBV7-2 and TRBJ1-5, reads GAGVSQSPSNKVTEKGKDVELRCDPISGHTALYWYRQSLGQGLEFLIYFQGNSAPDKSGLPSDRFSAERTGGSVSTLTIQRTQQEDSAVYLCASSLPGQGSNQPQHFGDGTRLSIL.